Shown below are 22 T cell receptor beta chains from a single sample sequenced in a study of blood T cell repertoires in COVID-19. Only in-frame clones appear in the TCRdb table, and some are missing; sequencing was by immunoSEQ multiplex PCR. The table has approximately 210,000 clones, roughly 80% seen once. The sample consisted of peripheral blood. The origin of the receptors is a man aged 55 to 69 with COVID-19, enrolled during active disease.

The V and J genes are TRBV4-1 and TRBJ1-2; maybe TRBD1 (5 bases). Trimming shortened V by 0 bases and J by 6 bases, and 14 bases separated the two germline ends. CDR1 and CDR2 from the germline V gene are MGHRA and YSYEKL. This CDR3 region has 15 residues. The CDR3 reads CASSQDRGGVDGYTF. DNA of the CDR3: TGCGCCAGCAGCCAAGATCGGGGGGGGGTAGATGGCTACACCTTC.

This clone has just one count. The CDR3 reads CASSSPRAGRDSTEAFF. CDR3 sequence (DNA): TGTGCCAGCAGTTCCCCTCGAGCAGGGAGGGATAGCACTGAAGCTTTCTTT. J is TRBJ1-1 and V is TRBV6-9; tentative D call: TRBD1 (5 bases). The germline CDR1 and CDR2 sequences are MNHGY and SVAAGI. V lost 4 bases, J lost 4 bases, and 22 bases lay in between. The CDR3 runs to 17 residues.

J is TRBJ1-1 and V is TRBV29-1; D unresolved. The CDR3 extends over 14 amino acids. The germline gives CDR1 SQVTM, CDR2 ANQGSEA. V was clipped by 7 bases and J by 1 base, with 16 bases between them. The CDR3 loop reads CSAGEGDRNTEAFF. CDR3 DNA sequence: TGCAGCGCTGGTGAGGGCGACCGGAACACTGAAGCTTTCTTT.

The chain employs TRBV7-9 and TRBJ2-1, with 7 bases aligning to TRBD1. Losses at the gene ends were 8 bases for V and 4 bases for J; bases not matched to a gene: 8. There are 14 residues in the CDR3. Germline assignment: CDR1 SEHNR and CDR2 FQNEAQ (reference sequence). The CDR3 spells CASGRQGNYNEQFF. The CDR3 DNA is TGTGCCAGCGGGCGACAGGGAAATTACAATGAGCAGTTCTTC.

This sequence joins TRBV5-5 and TRBJ1-1, with unresolved D. Trimming took 0 bases from V and 3 from J, leaving 12 bases between them. Germline lookup yields CDR1 SGHKS and CDR2 YYEKEE (reference sequence). The CDR3 contains 15 residues. This CDR3 reads CASSLDLGKHTEAFF. The CDR3 coding sequence is TGTGCCAGCAGCTTGGATTTGGGCAAACACACTGAAGCTTTCTTT.

The chain combines TRBV28 with TRBJ2-3; 9 nucleotides agree with TRBD2. CDR1 and CDR2 from the germline V gene are MDHEN and SYDVKM. This CDR3 contains 14 residues. J lost 3 bases, V lost 3 bases, and 1 base had no gene match. The CDR3 sequence: CASSFSGRTDTQYF. In nucleotides, the CDR3 is TGTGCCAGCAGTTTTAGCGGGAGAACAGATACGCAGTATTTT. Full variable domain (remainder filled in from reference TRBV28 and TRBJ2-3): DVKVTQSSRYLVKRTGEKVFLECVQDMDHENMFWYRQDPGLGLRLIYFSYDVKMKEKGDIPEGYSVSREKKERFSLILESASTNQTSMYLCASSFSGRTDTQYFGPGTRLTVL.

The chain links TRBV19 to TRBJ1-1; perhaps TRBD1 as D (5 bases). This CDR3 spans 15 amino acids. CDR1 and CDR2 (germline): LNHDA, SQIVND (reference sequence). V lost 7 bases, J lost 1 base, and 16 bases lay in between. CDR3 DNA sequence: TGTGCCAGTATGGGACTGACCCTCGGGAACACTGAAGCTTTCTTT. This translates into CASMGLTLGNTEAFF.

This clone was seen more than once but under ten times. The rearrangement uses TRBV6-5 and TRBJ1-1; 8 bases line up with TRBD1. Germline V gene sequence: CDR1 MNHEY, CDR2 SVGAGI. V lost 6 bases and J lost 11; bases outside the gene matches: 5. The CDR3 covers 11 residues. The CDR3 is CASRGQAAAFF. The DNA of the CDR3 is TGTGCCAGCAGGGGACAGGCTGCTGCTTTCTTT.

The chain combines TRBV19 with TRBJ1-2; D not certain. CDR3 length equals 17 residues. V gave up 7 bases and J gave up 3 bases, with 24 bases separating them. Germline V lookup: CDR1 LNHDA, CDR2 SQIVND (reference sequence). The CDR3 DNA follows: TGTGCCAGTAACTCAAGACGGGGAGGGCCGGACCACTATGGCTACACCTTC. Its translation: CASNSRRGGPDHYGYTF.

CDR3 nucleotide sequence: TGTGCCAGCAGTGAAGGGGCGGGGTGGAATTCACCCCTCCACTTT. Translation gives CASSEGAGWNSPLHF. This chain joins TRBV6-1 and TRBJ1-6; D ambiguous. The CDR3 is 15 residues long. The germline V gene has CDR1 MNHNS and CDR2 SASEGT. V gave up 1 base and J gave up 7 bases, with 11 bases separating them.

DNA of the CDR3: TGCGCCAGCAGTGACCCTCCCCCGACCGGCGGGGGTAATGAGCAGTTCTTC. Translating gives CASSDPPPTGGGNEQFF. The genes are TRBV10-1 and TRBJ2-1, with 7 bases fitting TRBD2. In germline, CDR1 is WNHNN, CDR2 SYGVQD (reference sequence). The CDR3 is 17 amino acids. Losses at the gene ends were 3 bases for V and 7 bases for J; bases not matched to a gene: 15.

The V call is TRBV19, the J call TRBJ1-2, with D unresolved. CDR3 size: 15 residues. V gave up 0 bases and J gave up 6 bases, with 14 bases separating them. CDR1 and CDR2 (germline): LNHDA, SQIVND (reference sequence). The CDR3 here is CASSIDRRNPNGYTF. In DNA form, the CDR3 reads TGTGCCAGTAGTATAGATCGCAGAAATCCCAATGGCTACACCTTC.

This clone has a single count. The chain is built from TRBV7-9 and TRBJ1-2; no clear D gene. Germline CDR1 is SEHNR and CDR2 is FQNEAQ (reference sequence). The V and J ends lost 1 base and 6 bases respectively, with 15 bases between them. The CDR3 loop spans 15 amino acids. In DNA form, the CDR3 reads TGTGCCAGCAGCTTAGAAACCCGCTCTAGAGATGGCTACACCTTC. This sequence encodes CASSLETRSRDGYTF. Looking up the rest from reference TRBV7-9 and TRBJ1-2 gives the full variable domain: DTGVSQNPRHKITKRGQNVTFRCDPISEHNRLYWYRQTLGQGPEFLTYFQNEAQLEKSRLLSDRFSAERPKGSFSTLEIQRTEQGDSAMYLCASSLETRSRDGYTFGSGTRLTVV.

For the CDR3, the DNA is TGTGCCAGCAGCCCCCCCGGGGGGGGAGGGACTGAAGCTTTCTTT. This encodes CASSPPGGGGTEAFF. The gene calls are TRBV7-3 and TRBJ1-1; D may be TRBD1 (5 bases). Germline V CDR1 and CDR2: SGHTA, FQGTGA. The V and J ends lost 5 bases and 5 bases respectively, with 18 bases between them. This CDR3 is built from 15 residues. Based on the CDR3 plus reference TRBV7-3 and TRBJ1-1, the full variable domain is GAGVSQTPSNKVTEKGKYVELRCDPISGHTALYWYRQSLGQGPEFLIYFQGTGAADDSGLPNDRFFAVRPEGSVSTLKIQRTERGDSAVYLCASSPPGGGGTEAFFGQGTRLTVV.

In its sample, this clone was seen once. This chain uses TRBV3-1 (or the pseudogene TRBV3-2) with TRBJ2-7; 9 bases are shared with TRBD2. Germline V lookup: CDR1 LGHDT, CDR2 YNNKEL (reference sequence). V trimming: 1 base; J trimming: 5 bases; junction bases outside the gene matches: 9. The CDR3 runs 16 residues. This CDR3 is CASSQAAGSGRHEQYF. The CDR3 region has the DNA TGTGCCAGCAGCCAAGCGGCGGGTAGCGGGAGACACGAGCAGTACTTC.

In the case of this clone: This sample includes further DNA sequences coding for the same CDR3. J is TRBJ2-3 and V is TRBV3-1 (or the pseudogene TRBV3-2); tentatively, D is TRBD2 (5 bases). Trimming took 1 base from V and 5 from J, leaving 7 bases between them. Germline assignment: CDR1 LGHDT and CDR2 YNNKEL (reference sequence). This CDR3 has 13 amino acids. The CDR3 DNA reads as TGTGCCAGCAGCCAAGTCGCGGGAGATACGCAGTATTTT. Protein: CASSQVAGDTQYF.

The chain links TRBV4-2 to TRBJ1-2, with D tentatively TRBD1 (6 bases). The ends were cut back, 0 bases at V and 1 base at J, with 6 bases in the middle. Germline V CDR1 and CDR2: LGHNA, YNFKEQ. The CDR3 extends over 14 amino acids. The CDR3 reads CASSQEGGNYGYTF. The CDR3 bases are TGTGCCAGCAGCCAAGAAGGGGGTAACTATGGCTACACCTTC.

The chain recombines TRBV15 with TRBJ1-5; D unresolved. This CDR3 is built from 12 residues. Germline V gives CDR1 LNHNV, CDR2 YYDKDF (reference sequence). Trimming took off 2 bases at V and 4 bases at J, with 3 bases between the two ends. The CDR3 coding sequence is TGTGCCACCAGCAGATATAATCAGCCCCAGCATTTT. This encodes CATSRYNQPQHF.

About this clone: Other nucleotide sequences in the sample specify the same CDR3. The chain uses TRBV18 and TRBJ1-3; a weak D match, TRBD1 (5 bases). V lost 0 bases to trimming and J lost 5 bases, with 8 bases between them. The CDR3 covers 14 residues. Germline assignment: CDR1 KGHSH and CDR2 LQKENI. The CDR3 here is CASSPPQGRNTIYF. The CDR3 DNA is TGTGCCAGCTCACCACCTCAGGGAAGAAACACCATATATTTT.

The CDR3 sequence is CAGRTGGFTDTQYF. The DNA of the CDR3 is TGTGCCGGAAGGACAGGGGGATTCACAGATACGCAGTATTTT. The rearrangement links TRBV30 to TRBJ2-3; TRBD1 matches 10 bases. With V trimmed by 8 bases and J by 2 bases, 7 bases remained unmatched. Germline CDR1 reads GTSNPN; CDR2 reads SVGIG (reference sequence). The CDR3 is made up of 14 amino acids. The full variable domain, in which reference TRBV30 and TRBJ2-3 provide the parts outside the CDR3, is SQTIHQWPATLVQPVGSPLSLECTVEGTSNPNLYWYRQAAGRGLQLLFYSVGIGQISSEVPQNLSASRPQDRQFILSSKKLLLSDSGFYLCAGRTGGFTDTQYFGPGTRLTVL.

The chain couples TRBV5-1 to TRBJ1-1; D possibly corresponds to TRBD1 (5 bases). Trimming cost V 0 bases and J 0 bases, with 15 bases left between them. The germline V gene encodes CDR1 SGHRS and CDR2 YFSETQ. The CDR3 covers 17 residues. The chain's CDR3 is CASSLGGAGGLNTEAFF. DNA of the CDR3: TGCGCCAGCAGCTTGGGTGGTGCGGGGGGGTTGAACACTGAAGCTTTCTTT.

This clone is a singleton in its sample. The chain is built from TRBV19 and TRBJ1-4; a possible D gene is TRBD1 (6 bases). This CDR3 spans 14 amino acids. V lost 5 bases to trimming and J lost 5 bases, with 12 bases between them. Looked up from germline, CDR1 is LNHDA and CDR2 is SQIVND (reference sequence). The CDR3 loop is CASSPRGSNEKLFF. The CDR3 DNA follows: TGTGCCAGTAGTCCGAGGGGGTCGAATGAAAAACTGTTTTTT.